Listed here are 25 T cell receptor beta chains from one sample, sequenced in a study of spatial heterogeneity in lung cancer. TCRdb passed the 5' RACE reads through MiXCR, listing each CDR3 protein once. The sample includes 20,000 to 30,000 distinct CDR3 sequences, approximately 8.8% seen only once; the top ten take approximately 7.5%. Time point specified: sample taken at primary tumor resection. Study findings and constraints: Tumors with more nonsynonymous mutations had more expanded intratumoral alpha and beta TCRs.

These receptors have no known antigen. Sequenced here: lung tumor tissue, sampled at surgery. The receptor source for this set is a male donor with early-stage non-small cell lung cancer.

This clonotype showed up many times. The chain recombines TRBV5-8 with TRBJ2-7, with D possibly TRBD1 on 6 matching bases. V shed 3 bases and J shed 0 bases, with 16 bases lying between them. Germline lookup yields CDR1 SGHTS and CDR2 YDEGEE. The CDR3 loop spans 16 amino acids. In DNA form, the CDR3 reads TGTGCCAGCAGCTGGAGGACAGCGGACAGCTCCTACGAGCAGTACTTC. Residues: CASSWRTADSSYEQYF.

In its sample, this clonotype was seen many times. The chain employs TRBV29-1 and TRBJ2-1; TRBD2 agrees at 8 bases. Germline-derived CDR1 and CDR2 are SQVTM and ANQGSEA. The CDR3 extends over 19 amino acids. V lost 0 bases to trimming and J lost 0 bases; unmatched junction nucleotides: 13. CDR3 in amino acids: CSVEDPGGGKTSSYNEQFF. The CDR3 DNA sequence: TGCAGCGTTGAAGATCCGGGCGGGGGGAAGACGTCCTCCTACAATGAGCAGTTCTTC.

The V call is TRBV5-1, the J call TRBJ1-2; D unresolved. The CDR3 contains 13 residues. Trimming removed 0 bases at V and 8 bases at J, with 11 bases between. Germline CDR1 is SGHRS and CDR2 is YFSETQ. DNA for the CDR3: TGCGCCAGCAGCTTGGGTGCAGAGGAGGGCTACACCTTC. It codes for CASSLGAEEGYTF. Drawing the rest from reference TRBV5-1 and TRBJ1-2, the complete variable domain is KAGVTQTPRYLIKTRGQQVTLSCSPISGHRSVSWYQQTPGQGLQFLFEYFSETQRNKGNFPGRFSGRQFSNSRSEMNVSTLELGDSALYLCASSLGAEEGYTFGSGTRLTVV.

This clonotype was recorded at least ten times. The CDR3 protein is CASSLTGFSKETQYF. The CDR3 bases are TGTGCCAGCAGTCTGACGGGATTTTCAAAAGAGACCCAGTACTTC. The chain uses TRBV12-3 or TRBV12-4 and TRBJ2-5; perhaps TRBD2 as D (5 bases). The CDR3 is 15 residues long. The V end lost 5 bases, the J end lost 3 bases, and 16 bases lay between the germline ends.

The gene calls are TRBV7-2 and TRBJ2-3, with TRBD2 matching 9 bases. Germline loops: CDR1 SGHTA, CDR2 FQGNSA. With 5 bases clipped from V and 7 bases from J, the junction kept 7 bases outside the gene matches. This CDR3 comprises 14 residues. CDR3 region: CASSNLAGSYTQYF. The CDR3 nucleotides are TGTGCCAGCAGCAATCTAGCGGGGTCTTATACGCAGTATTTT.

This clonotype showed up many times. This sequence joins TRBV7-8 and TRBJ1-4; 9 nucleotides match TRBD1. CDR1 is SGHVS, CDR2 FQNEAQ, per germline. The junction had 15 bases not matched to a gene; V was cut back by 5 bases and J by 8 bases. This CDR3 is 17 amino acids long. In DNA, the CDR3 is TGTGCCAGCAGCGCCGGGACAGGGATTTTTTCAGGAGAAAAACTGTTTTTT. Amino acids: CASSAGTGIFSGEKLFF.

This clonotype was counted ten times or more. This chain uses TRBV19 with TRBJ2-5, with 8 bases that match TRBD1. Trimming at V came to 8 bases and at J to 1 base, leaving 6 bases not matched to a gene. The CDR3 is 14 residues long. Germline assignment: CDR1 LNHDA and CDR2 SQIVND (reference sequence). In DNA form, the CDR3 reads TGTGCCAGTTCAGACAGGGGATTCCAAGAGACCCAGTACTTC. The encoded protein is CASSDRGFQETQYF. Combining the CDR3 with reference TRBV19 and TRBJ2-5 gives the whole variable domain DGGITQSPKYLFRKEGQNVTLSCEQNLNHDAMYWYRQDPGQGLRLIYYSQIVNDFQKGDIAEGYSVSREKKESFPLTVTSAQKNPTAFYLCASSDRGFQETQYFGPGTRLLVL.

This clonotype was picked up many times. This chain links TRBV20-1 with TRBJ2-2; 10 bases are shared with TRBD2. Germline values: CDR1 DFQATT, CDR2 SNEGSKA (reference sequence). The CDR3 consists of 13 residues. The CDR3 sequence is CRGLAANTGELFF. The CDR3 nucleotides read TGCAGAGGACTAGCGGCAAACACCGGGGAGCTGTTTTTT.

This clonotype showed up many times. The chain combines TRBV28 with TRBJ2-3; maybe TRBD2 (6 bases). Germline CDR1 and CDR2: MDHEN and SYDVKM. The ends were cut back, 6 bases at V and 1 base at J, with 14 bases in the middle. The CDR3 has 15 amino acids. This CDR3 reads CASRSAGQGTDTQYF. CDR3 in DNA: TGTGCCAGCAGATCGGCGGGGCAGGGCACAGATACGCAGTATTTT.

This clonotype was recorded a few times. The V call is TRBV24-1, the J call TRBJ2-7; D is undetermined. The CDR3 extends over 17 amino acids. CDR1 is KGHDR and CDR2 is SFDVKD in the germline V gene. Between the trimmed V and J ends, which lost 0 bases and 2 bases, there was a span of 16 bases. The CDR3 reads CATSDLQRSPETYEQYF. CDR3 bases: TGTGCCACCAGTGATTTGCAACGGTCCCCAGAGACCTACGAGCAGTACTTC.

At least ten counts were recorded for this clonotype. V is TRBV14 and J is TRBJ1-1, with a weak D call TRBD1 (6 bases). Between the trimmed V and J ends, which lost 2 bases and 7 bases, there was a span of 14 bases. Germline values: CDR1 SGHDN, CDR2 FVKESK. This CDR3 spans 14 amino acids. This chain's CDR3 is CASSQSYRALEAFF. The CDR3 DNA sequence: TGTGCCAGCAGCCAAAGCTACAGGGCCCTTGAAGCTTTCTTT.

The J gene is TRBJ2-2, the V gene TRBV29-1; D is perhaps TRBD1 or TRBD2 (5 bases each). Per germline, CDR1 SQVTM and CDR2 ANQGSEA. V was clipped by 4 bases and J by 2 bases, with 11 bases between them. The CDR3 spans 14 residues. CDR3: CSVGRQGNTGELFF. The DNA for the CDR3 is TGCAGCGTTGGGAGGCAGGGAAACACCGGGGAGCTGTTTTTT.

Ten or more counts support this clonotype. The V and J genes are TRBV7-2 and TRBJ2-7; 7 bases fit TRBD1. J lost 6 bases, V lost 5 bases, and 4 bases had no gene match. From germline, CDR1 is SGHTA and CDR2 FQGNSA. The CDR3 totals 12 residues. DNA for the CDR3: TGTGCCAGCAGCGCCACAGGGGTCGAGCAGTACTTC. This translates into CASSATGVEQYF. The entire variable domain, with the rest obtained from reference TRBV7-2 and TRBJ2-7, is as follows: GAGVSQSPSNKVTEKGKDVELRCDPISGHTALYWYRQSLGQGLEFLIYFQGNSAPDKSGLPSDRFSAERTGGSVSTLTIQRTQQEDSAVYLCASSATGVEQYFGPGTRLTVT.

This clonotype came up a few times. The chain couples TRBV20-1 to TRBJ2-1; D gene ambiguous. V was shortened by 5 bases and J by 3 bases, with 8 bases between the two germline ends. The CDR3 is 12 residues long. The germline gives CDR1 DFQATT, CDR2 SNEGSKA (reference sequence). The CDR3: CSAPAGYNEQFF. The CDR3 DNA follows: TGCAGTGCTCCGGCCGGCTACAATGAGCAGTTCTTC.

This clonotype was recorded at least ten times. Written as DNA, the CDR3 is TGTGCCAGCAGCCTTTGGGGCGCGGGGGCCAACGTCCTGACTTTC. It codes for CASSLWGAGANVLTF. The chain joins TRBV14 to TRBJ2-6; D may be TRBD1 (5 bases). This CDR3 is built from 15 residues. V dropped 4 bases and J dropped 4 bases, with 11 bases sitting between them. The germline V gene has CDR1 SGHDN and CDR2 FVKESK. Full variable domain (outside the CDR3, taken from reference TRBV14 and TRBJ2-6): EAGVTQFPSHSVIEKGQTVTLRCDPISGHDNLYWYRRVMGKEIKFLLHFVKESKQDESGMPNNRFLAERTGGTYSTLKVQPAELEDSGVYFCASSLWGAGANVLTFGAGSRLTVL.

This clonotype appeared many times. The V and J genes are TRBV9 and TRBJ2-3, with 8 bases lining up with TRBD2. With V trimmed by 3 bases and J by 1 base, 7 bases remained unmatched. The germline V gene has CDR1 SGDLS and CDR2 YYNGEE. There are 16 residues in the CDR3. The CDR3, as DNA: TGTGCCAGCAGCGGCTTAGCGGGAAGCGGCACAGATACGCAGTATTTT. It specifies CASSGLAGSGTDTQYF.

This clonotype qualifies as medium-sized. The chain carries TRBV7-3 and TRBJ2-1; TRBD1 matches 10 bases. The ends lost 5 bases at V and 7 bases at J; junction bases unmatched: 8. Per germline, CDR1 SGHTA and CDR2 FQGTGA. CDR3 length: 15 residues. CDR3 in amino acids: CASSQDRGRENEQFF. DNA of the CDR3: TGTGCCAGCAGCCAAGACAGGGGGCGCGAGAATGAGCAGTTCTTC.

The chain combines TRBV2 with TRBJ2-3, with unresolved D. V lost 7 bases and J lost 0, with 8 bases in between. Looked up from germline, CDR1 is SNHLY and CDR2 is FYNNEI. The CDR3 has 13 residues. CDR3: CASTPESTDTQYF. In DNA, the CDR3 is TGTGCCAGCACCCCGGAGAGCACAGATACGCAGTATTTT.

Sample share makes this clonotype medium-sized. The chain combines TRBV28 with TRBJ2-2; possibly TRBD2 for D (6 bases). V shed 8 bases and J shed 8 bases, with 18 bases lying between them. In germline, CDR1 is MDHEN, CDR2 SYDVKM. The CDR3 loop spans 14 amino acids. The CDR3 protein is CASRSGEKMGELFF. DNA for the CDR3: TGTGCCAGCCGGTCGGGAGAAAAAATGGGGGAGCTGTTTTTT.

The rearrangement uses TRBV29-1 and TRBJ1-3; D unresolved. V lost 0 bases and J 9 bases, leaving 3 bases between the germline ends. Germline CDR1 is SQVTM and CDR2 is ANQGSEA. This CDR3 region has 10 residues. CDR3 residues: CSVEDITIYF. For the CDR3, the DNA is TGCAGCGTTGAAGACATCACCATATATTTT.

This clonotype was seen a few times. In DNA, the CDR3 is TGTGCCAGCGCCCGAAGAGGGACCAGCACAGATACGCAGTATTTT. Amino acids: CASARRGTSTDTQYF. V usage is TRBV6-2 or TRBV6-3 and J usage is TRBJ2-3; possibly TRBD1 or TRBD2 for D (5 bases each). The CDR3 covers 15 residues. CDR1 is MNHEY and CDR2 is SVGEGT in the germline V gene. Trimming cost V 8 bases and J 0 bases, with 15 bases left between them.

This clonotype was counted at least ten times. This chain connects TRBV6-2 or TRBV6-3 to TRBJ2-7; perhaps TRBD1 as D (8 bases). The CDR3 has 20 residues. The V end was cut by 2 bases, the J end by 4 bases, with 30 bases between. Germline V lookup: CDR1 MNHEY, CDR2 SVGEGT. The CDR3: CASSYGQGAGGSRTWYEQYF. Here the CDR3 DNA reads TGTGCCAGCAGTTACGGGCAGGGGGCTGGCGGGAGTAGAACTTGGTACGAGCAGTACTTC.

This clonotype is labeled medium-sized. The J gene is TRBJ1-1, the V gene TRBV6-5; D uncertain. CDR1 is MNHEY, CDR2 SVGAGI, per germline. The CDR3 is 11 amino acids. Trimming removed 4 bases at V and 4 bases at J, with 4 bases between. The chain's CDR3 is CASSSLTEAFF. The CDR3 nucleotides read TGTGCCAGCAGTTCCCTCACTGAAGCTTTCTTT.

The genes are TRBV5-5 and TRBJ2-1, with D perhaps given as TRBD1 or TRBD2 (5 bases each). Trimming took 1 base from V and 6 from J, leaving 14 bases between them. The CDR3 totals 15 residues. In germline, CDR1 is SGHKS, CDR2 YYEKEE (reference sequence). The chain's CDR3 is CASSLTRESFNEQFF. CDR3 in DNA: TGTGCCAGCAGCTTGACCAGGGAGTCGTTCAATGAGCAGTTCTTC.

This clonotype was detected a few times. The chain employs TRBV2 and TRBJ2-1; a possible D gene is TRBD1 (6 bases). Trimming removed 7 bases from V and 2 bases from J, with 9 bases in between. This CDR3 region has 13 residues. In germline, CDR1 is SNHLY, CDR2 FYNNEI. CDR3 in DNA: TGTGCCAGCAAACAGGGCCCCTACAATGAGCAGTTCTTC. Protein sequence: CASKQGPYNEQFF.